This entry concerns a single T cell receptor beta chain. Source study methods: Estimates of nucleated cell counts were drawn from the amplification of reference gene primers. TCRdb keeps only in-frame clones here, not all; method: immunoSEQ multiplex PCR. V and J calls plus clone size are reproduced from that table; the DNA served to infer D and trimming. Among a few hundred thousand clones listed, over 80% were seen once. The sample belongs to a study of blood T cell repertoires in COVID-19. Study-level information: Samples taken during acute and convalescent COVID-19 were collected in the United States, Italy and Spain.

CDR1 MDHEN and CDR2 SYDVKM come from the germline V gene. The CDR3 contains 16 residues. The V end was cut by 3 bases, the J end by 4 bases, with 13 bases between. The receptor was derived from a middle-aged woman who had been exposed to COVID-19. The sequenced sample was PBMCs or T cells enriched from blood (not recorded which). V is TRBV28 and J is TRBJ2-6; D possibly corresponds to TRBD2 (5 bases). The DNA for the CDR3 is TGTGCCAGCAGTTTGTCGTCGGGGATGGGGGCCAACGTCCTGACTTTC. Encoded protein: CASSLSSGMGANVLTF. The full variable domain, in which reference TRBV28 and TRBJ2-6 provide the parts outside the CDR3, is DVKVTQSSRYLVKRTGEKVFLECVQDMDHENMFWYRQDPGLGLRLIYFSYDVKMKEKGDIPEGYSVSREKKERFSLILESASTNQTSMYLCASSLSSGMGANVLTFGAGSRLTVL.